This note documents a single T cell receptor (beta chain) sequence. This entry comes from a study of blood T cell repertoires in COVID-19. Between the trimmed V and J ends, which lost 6 bases and 2 bases, there was a span of 8 bases. CDR3 length: 13 amino acids. Only in-frame clones appear in the TCRdb table, and some are missing; sequencing was by immunoSEQ multiplex PCR. The sample has some 250,000 clones, around four fifths seen once. The genes are TRBV12-3 or TRBV12-4 and TRBJ2-1; D may be TRBD2 (5 bases). The receptor was isolated from a man in his 60s with acute or convalescent COVID-19. The sequenced sample was peripheral blood. This CDR3 is CASSGGPYNEQFF. CDR3 coding DNA: TGTGCCAGCAGCGGAGGTCCCTACAATGAGCAGTTCTTC.